The subject of this entry is one TCR beta chain. Its antigen remains unidentified. This sample is part of a study of T cell responses to AZD1222 COVID-19 vaccine. Study-level points and caveats: Repertoires in all cases were sampled only once the peak T cell response had passed. Recipients of AZD1222 seropositive at baseline numbered only 5 to 7. Among the donors, most were white British and more were female, and clonal diversity was possibly underestimated.

The repertoire was sequenced with immunoSEQ multiplex PCR; TCRdb's copy has only in-frame clones and lacks some. The sample holds 150,000 to 180,000 clones, 90% seen once. The CDR3 is 12 residues long. In germline, CDR1 is GTSNPN, CDR2 SVGIG (reference sequence). Trimming removed 5 bases at V and 2 bases at J, with 10 bases between. This chain joins TRBV30 and TRBJ2-7, with D possibly being TRBD2 (6 bases). The TCR originated in an adult in good health. The source material was peripheral blood, sampled on day 0 of AZD1222 vaccination. CDR3 loop: CAWGGTPYEQYF. DNA of the CDR3: TGTGCCTGGGGGGGGACCCCCTACGAGCAGTACTTC. Variable domain in full (rest from reference TRBV30 and TRBJ2-7): SQTIHQWPATLVQPVGSPLSLECTVEGTSNPNLYWYRQAAGRGLQLLFYSVGIGQISSEVPQNLSASRPQDRQFILSSKKLLLSDSGFYLCAWGGTPYEQYFGPGTRLTVT.